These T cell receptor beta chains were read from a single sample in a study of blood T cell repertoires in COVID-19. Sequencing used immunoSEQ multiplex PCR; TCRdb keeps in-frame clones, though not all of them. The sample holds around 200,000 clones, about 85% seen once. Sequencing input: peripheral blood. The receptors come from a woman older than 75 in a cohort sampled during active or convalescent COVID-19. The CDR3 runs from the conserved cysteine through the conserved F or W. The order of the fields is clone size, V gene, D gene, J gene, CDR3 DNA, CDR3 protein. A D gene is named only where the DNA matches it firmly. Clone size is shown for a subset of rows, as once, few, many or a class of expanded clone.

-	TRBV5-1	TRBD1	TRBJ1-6	TGCGCCAGCAGCTTGGCCACAGGGGGATATTGGGTGAATAATTCACCCCTCCACTTT	CASSLATGGYWVNNSPLHF
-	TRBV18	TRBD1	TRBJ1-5	TGTGCCAGCTCCCCCGGGACAGGTAGCAATCAGCCCCAGCATTTT	CASSPGTGSNQPQHF
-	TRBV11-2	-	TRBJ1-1	TGTGCCAGCAGCTTAGATGGAGGAGCTGAAGCTTTCTTT	CASSLDGGAEAFF
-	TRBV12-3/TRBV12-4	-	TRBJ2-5	TGTGCCAGCAGTTTAATCAGGAAAGAGACCCAGTACTTC	CASSLIRKETQYF
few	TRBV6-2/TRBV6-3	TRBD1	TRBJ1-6	TGTGCCAGCAGTTACCACCTAGGGACAGGAGGAAACAATTCACCCCTCCACTTT	CASSYHLGTGGNNSPLHF
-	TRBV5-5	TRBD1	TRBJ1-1	TGTGCCAGCAGCTCCCAGGGGGCAGGGACTGAAGCTTTCTTT	CASSSQGAGTEAFF
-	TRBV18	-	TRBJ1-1	TGTGCCAGCTCCTCGTCTGGGGGCGCAAGGGCTGAAGCTTTCTTT	CASSSSGGARAEAFF
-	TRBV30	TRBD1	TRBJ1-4	TGTGCCTGGAGTTCGAACAGGGGGGTAGAAAAACTGTTTTTT	CAWSSNRGVEKLFF
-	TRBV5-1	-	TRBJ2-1	TGCGCCAGCAGTCCTCAGGCCCCCCGGGGGTTCTACAATGAGCAGTTCTTC	CASSPQAPRGFYNEQFF
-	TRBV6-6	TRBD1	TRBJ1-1	TGTGCCAGCAGTTCGGGACAGGGGTACACTGAAGCTTTCTTT	CASSSGQGYTEAFF
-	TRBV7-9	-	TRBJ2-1	TGTGCCAGCAGCTTAGGTAACATGCGGGGGCTTGGAAGGAATGAGCAGTTCTTC	CASSLGNMRGLGRNEQFF
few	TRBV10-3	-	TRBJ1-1	TGTGCCATCAGCGTGACAGGAGAAAACACTGAAGCTTTCTTT	CAISVTGENTEAFF
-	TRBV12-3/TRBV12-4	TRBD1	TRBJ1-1	TGTGCCAGCAGGAGACAGGGGGGCACTGAAGCTTTCTTT	CASRRQGGTEAFF
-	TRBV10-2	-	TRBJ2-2	TGCGCCAGCAAGGGGCCCGGGGGAGGTGCTGCCGGGGAGCTGTTTTTT	CASKGPGGGAAGELFF
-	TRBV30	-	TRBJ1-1	TGTGCCTGGAGTCCTGGGGACACCTACAAGGAAGCTTTCTTT	CAWSPGDTYKEAFF
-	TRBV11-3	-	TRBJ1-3	TGTGCCAGCAACCTACAGGGTCCTGGAAACACCATATATTTT	CASNLQGPGNTIYF
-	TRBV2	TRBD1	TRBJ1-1	TGTGCCAGCACCTTCGGACAGGGCAGCACTGAAGCTTTCTTT	CASTFGQGSTEAFF
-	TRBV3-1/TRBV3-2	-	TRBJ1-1	TGTGCCAGCAGCCAAGATTTATTTGCAGTGAACACTGAAGCTTTCTTT	CASSQDLFAVNTEAFF
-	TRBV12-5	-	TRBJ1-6	TGTGCTAGTGGTTTAGGAACAGGGCCTGATTCACCCCTCCACTTT	CASGLGTGPDSPLHF
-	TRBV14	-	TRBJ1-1	TGTGCCAGCAGCCGAGCCAGGGGGAACACTGAAGCTTTCTTT	CASSRARGNTEAFF
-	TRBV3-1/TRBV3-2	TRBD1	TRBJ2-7	TGTGCCAGCAGCCATGGGACAGGCTACGAGCAGTACTTC	CASSHGTGYEQYF
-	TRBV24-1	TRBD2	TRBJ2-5	TGTGCCACCAGTGACCCCCTGGGGACTAGCAAGGAGACCCAGTACTTC	CATSDPLGTSKETQYF
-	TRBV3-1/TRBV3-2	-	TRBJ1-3	TGTGCCAGCAAACAGATCCGCTCTGGAAACACCATATATTTT	CASKQIRSGNTIYF
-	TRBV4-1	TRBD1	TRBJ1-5	TGCGCCAGCAGCTTACCTCCGGGACAGGGACTCCCTCAGCCCCAGCATTTT	CASSLPPGQGLPQPQHF
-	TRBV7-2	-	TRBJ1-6	TGTGCCAGCAGCTTAGGACAGGTGGGCTCACCCCTCCACTTT	CASSLGQVGSPLHF
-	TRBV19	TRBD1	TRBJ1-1	TGTGCCACCCACACTGGGACAGGGTACCCGAACACTGAAGCTTTCTTT	CATHTGTGYPNTEAFF
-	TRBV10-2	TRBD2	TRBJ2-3	TGCGCCAGCAGTGACCCAGCGGGAGGGAAGTGGGATACGCAGTATTTT	CASSDPAGGKWDTQYF
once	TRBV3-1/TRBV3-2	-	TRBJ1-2	TGTGCCAGCAGCCAAGATCCCGCGGCTACTTATGGCTACACCTTC	CASSQDPAATYGYTF
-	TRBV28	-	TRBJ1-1	TGTGCCAGCAGTCCCACAGGAGCTCGGAACACTGAAGCTTTCTTT	CASSPTGARNTEAFF
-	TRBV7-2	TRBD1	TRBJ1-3	TGTGCCAGCAGCTACTACAGGGGGGGCTCTGGAAACACCATATATTTT	CASSYYRGGSGNTIYF